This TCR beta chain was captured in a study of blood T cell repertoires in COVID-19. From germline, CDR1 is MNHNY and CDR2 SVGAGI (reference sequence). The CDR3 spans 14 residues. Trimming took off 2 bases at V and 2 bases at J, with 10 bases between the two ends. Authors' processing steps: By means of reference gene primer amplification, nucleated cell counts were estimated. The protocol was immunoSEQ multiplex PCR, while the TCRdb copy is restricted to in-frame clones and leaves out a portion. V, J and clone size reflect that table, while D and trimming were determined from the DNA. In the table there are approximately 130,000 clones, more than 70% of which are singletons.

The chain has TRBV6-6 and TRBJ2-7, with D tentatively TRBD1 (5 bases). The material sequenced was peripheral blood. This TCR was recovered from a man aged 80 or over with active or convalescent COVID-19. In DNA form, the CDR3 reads TGTGCCAGCAGTTACGGCGACAGTACCTACGAGCAGTACTTC. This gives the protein CASSYGDSTYEQYF.